This T cell receptor (beta chain) was identified during a study of blood T cells in healthy people across ages (dated by TCRdb to between 2014 and 2017). At the level of the whole study: In model experiments, template switching captured roughly one uniquely barcoded TCR beta cDNA molecule for every two T cells. Donors of different ages were randomly distributed across sequencing lanes to avoid experimental bias. Using the same blood draw, the study looked at two additional independent replicas of 1 million unique cDNA reads for two donors, one aged 18 to 30 and the other aged 80 or older. Age-related changes in TCR beta repertoire diversity were measured in the study by deep sequencing normalized with unique cDNA molecular identifiers. Donors were grouped into four age groups: young (average roughly 17 years), middle-aged (39), aged (roughly 67) and long-lived (around 80).

Libraries were built with 5' RACE. Sequencing was carried out with an Illumina HiSeq 2500. A second about 7 to 11 cycle PCR used a sample-barcoded 5' primer and a J-beta primer mix. A template-switch 5' adaptor carrying 12 random nucleotides introduced a unique molecular identifier onto each TCR beta cDNA molecule. At least 2.5 million CDR3-containing paired-end reads were obtained from each sample. First-strand cDNA was synthesized from all RNA with the Mint cDNA synthesis kit, primed by a TRBC-specific oligonucleotide. All cDNA was treated with uracil-DNA glycosylase and then went through a first 18-cycle PCR with the universal primers M1SS and BC2_uni_R. Per the authors' processing: For normalization, 1 million high-quality reads were randomly selected from each sample, with every read carrying a distinct molecular identifier. Reads sharing molecular identifiers were discarded rather than binned into consensus sequences. CDR3 identification, clonotype clustering and error correction used MiTCR with a Q25 quality threshold and the strictest error-elimination algorithm. A nonparametric unseen species model with Euler transformation was used to estimate a lower bound on total TCR beta diversity. TCRdb redid the processing of the public reads, applying fastp at Q25 and MiXCR, and retained in-frame beta chains. Under each unique CDR3 protein, matching rows form one entry showing the most common genes and DNA. TCRdb's processing, not the authors' own work, is the source of the V and J calls. This sample is represented by about 1 million distinct CDR3 sequences; 35% to 50% of them were singletons. The ten largest clones capture 18% of the sample.

With regard to this clonotype: Its antigen target is currently unknown. No base quality values were provided; no much bigger clone lies one nucleotide off.

What the work shows at the level of the full study, not this receptor alone: Conclusive comparison of naive and antigen-experienced compartments was prevented by the profiling of bulk unsorted PBMCs. Estimates of total diversity based on one million sequenced T cells were considered lower bounds and underestimates. Because the CMV infection status of the donors was unknown, age-related changes in expanded clonotypes may potentially have been confounded. There was a strong correlation between observed TCR beta diversity and the percentage of naive T cells measured by flow cytometry. Compared with the aged group, the long-lived group had more naive CD4+ T cells, fewer expanded clones and increased TCR diversity, a pattern suggesting age selection. Observed TCR beta diversity per million T cells fell roughly linearly with age, and a significant reduction was already apparent by age roughly 41.

CDR1 is given as SEHNR and CDR2 as FQNEAQ, both from the germline V gene (reference sequence). V loses 3 bases of germline sequence and J loses 2 bases, and the interval between the two ends is 8 bases. The CDR3 numbers 14 residues from cysteine through phenylalanine. The retained sequence is limited to the CDR3, 42 bases, with the frame set at the first base. The approximately 39 donors, aged about 6 to 95 years, were systemically healthy Caucasian individuals from Russia. Approximately 9.3 milliliters of peripheral blood were drawn from each donor into EDTA-treated Vacutainer tubes. Ficoll-Paque density-gradient centrifugation was used to isolate PBMCs, with at least 7 million obtained per sample. Trizol reagent was used to extract total RNA from the PBMCs, yielding at least 6 micrograms per sample. Naive CD45RAhigh/CD27high T cell percentages were measured by flow cytometry on a PBMC aliquot from every donor.

Sequencing was performed on blood. The rearranged chain carries TRBV7-9 and TRBJ2-1; the D gene remains uncertain. The source is a woman aged 60-75 years in good health. DNA sequence: TGTGCCAGCAGCTTCCAGCTTACCTACAATGAGCAGTTCTTC. It specifies CASSFQLTYNEQFF.